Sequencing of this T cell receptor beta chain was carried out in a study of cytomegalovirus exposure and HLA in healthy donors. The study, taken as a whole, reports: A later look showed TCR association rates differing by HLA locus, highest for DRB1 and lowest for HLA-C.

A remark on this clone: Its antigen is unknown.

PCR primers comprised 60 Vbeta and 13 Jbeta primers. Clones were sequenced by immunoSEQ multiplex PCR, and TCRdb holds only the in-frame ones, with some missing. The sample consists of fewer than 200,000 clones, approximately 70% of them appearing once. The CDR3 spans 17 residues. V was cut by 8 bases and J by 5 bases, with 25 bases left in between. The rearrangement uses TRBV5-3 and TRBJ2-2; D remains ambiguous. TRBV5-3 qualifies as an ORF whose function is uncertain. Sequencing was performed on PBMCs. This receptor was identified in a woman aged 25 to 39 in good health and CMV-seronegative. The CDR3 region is CASTLPPEVYTTGELFF. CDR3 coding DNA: TGTGCCAGTACATTACCCCCTGAGGTTTACACGACCGGGGAGCTGTTTTTT.